A single T cell receptor (beta chain) is shown here with its context. The antigen remains unidentified. This table comes from immunoSEQ multiplex PCR, and its TCRdb copy is limited to in-frame clones, with some not included. Of 50,000 to 70,000 clones listed, about 80% were seen once; the top ten hold over 2%. These data belong to a study of OX40 agonist ivuxolimab in advanced cancers. For the study at large: The drug used for patients, ivuxolimab, was an agonistic anti-OX40 (CD134) antibody. Partial responses were achieved by three patients, one with hepatocellular carcinoma and two with cutaneous melanoma.

The length of the CDR3 is 13 residues. V was cut by 5 bases and J by 2 bases, with 9 bases left in between. Per the germline V gene, CDR1 is KGHSH and CDR2 is LQKENI. The study's findings and limits: The study did not work out the antigen specificity of the expanded peripheral T cells. On average, a greater number of expanded clones characterised CD8+ T cells relative to CD4+.

This TCR derives from an adult with an advanced solid tumor such as melanoma, head and neck, liver or kidney cancer. The sample consisted of CD4+ or CD8+ T cells sorted from blood, taken in a trial of the OX40 agonist ivuxolimab. The V call is TRBV18, the J call TRBJ2-5; tentatively, D is TRBD1 (7 bases). CDR3 residues: CASSAGQQETQYF. CDR3 nucleotide sequence: TGTGCCAGCTCAGCGGGACAGCAAGAGACCCAGTACTTC.